The 13 T cell receptor beta chains given below trace back to one sample, sequenced in a study of blood T cell repertoires in COVID-19. Method: immunoSEQ multiplex PCR; TCRdb's copy keeps in-frame clones and lacks some. The sample holds approximately 200,000 clones, 70% to 90% seen once. Sequencing input: peripheral blood. Receptors were obtained from a man aged 50 or older with acute or convalescent COVID-19.

The chain couples TRBV19 to TRBJ2-1, with 7 nucleotides matching TRBD1. Germline V gene data show CDR1 as LNHDA and CDR2 as SQIVND (reference sequence). The CDR3 length is 15 residues. V lost 5 bases to trimming and J lost 10 bases; unmatched junction nucleotides: 14. The CDR3 nucleotides are TGTGCCAGTAGTTCGAGGGCAGGGGGTCTAAGAGAGCAGTTCTTC. Translated, it gives CASSSRAGGLREQFF.

This chain links TRBV5-6 with TRBJ2-7; no definite D call. V dropped 1 base and J dropped 4 bases, with 3 bases sitting between them. The germline CDR1 and CDR2 sequences are SGHDT and YYEEEE. The CDR3 has 11 amino acids. The CDR3 spells CASSLQYEQYF. CDR3 in DNA: TGTGCCAGCAGCTTGCAATACGAGCAGTACTTC.

The gene calls are TRBV6-1 and TRBJ1-2, with 8 bases matching TRBD1. Germline values: CDR1 MNHNS, CDR2 SASEGT. CDR3 length equals 16 residues. V trimming: 2 bases; J trimming: 3 bases; junction bases outside the gene matches: 8. This chain's CDR3 is CASSEPGQGADYGYTF. CDR3 in DNA: TGTGCCAGCAGTGAACCGGGGCAGGGGGCCGACTATGGCTACACCTTC.

V gene TRBV6-5 combines with J gene TRBJ2-7, with TRBD2 matching over 8 bases. The ends lost 2 bases at V and 5 bases at J; junction bases unmatched: 5. The CDR3 sequence is 14 residues long. CDR1 is MNHEY and CDR2 is SVGAGI in the germline V gene. The CDR3 DNA reads TGTGCCAGCAGTTACGTCGGGGGGGTGGACGAGCAGTACTTC. Its protein is CASSYVGGVDEQYF.

The chain has TRBV28 and TRBJ1-1, with TRBD1 as a possible D gene (5 bases). Germline CDR1 is MDHEN and CDR2 is SYDVKM. The V gene lost 7 bases and the J gene lost 5 bases, with 26 bases spanning the gap. The CDR3 sequence is 17 residues long. CDR3 sequence reads: CASTLLPRQGFGTEAFF. CDR3 DNA sequence: TGTGCCAGCACCCTCCTCCCCCGGCAGGGTTTCGGGACTGAAGCTTTCTTT.

The chain is built from TRBV7-3 and TRBJ1-1, with D perhaps matching TRBD1 (5 bases). Trimming took off 2 bases at V and 3 bases at J, with 10 bases between the two ends. The CDR3 extends over 14 amino acids. Germline V gene lookup returns CDR1 SGHTA and CDR2 FQGTGA. CDR3 DNA sequence: TGTGCCAGCAGCTTATCGCCGGGGGACACTGAAGCTTTCTTT. It yields the protein CASSLSPGDTEAFF. The full variable domain, completed using reference TRBV7-3 and TRBJ1-1, is GAGVSQTPSNKVTEKGKYVELRCDPISGHTALYWYRQSLGQGPEFLIYFQGTGAADDSGLPNDRFFAVRPEGSVSTLKIQRTERGDSAVYLCASSLSPGDTEAFFGQGTRLTVV.

The J gene is TRBJ1-4, the V gene TRBV7-6; possibly TRBD1 for D (6 bases). The germline V gene encodes CDR1 SGHVS and CDR2 FNYEAQ. This CDR3 has 16 amino acids. Trimming took off 0 bases at V and 8 bases at J, with 16 bases between the two ends. The chain's CDR3 is CASSLALGKGEEKLFF. The CDR3 bases are TGTGCCAGCAGCTTAGCTCTGGGGAAGGGGGAGGAAAAACTGTTTTTT.

This clone appeared a single time. The chain carries TRBV5-4 and TRBJ1-2; 8 bases align to TRBD1. The ends lost 4 bases at V and 4 bases at J; junction bases unmatched: 12. This CDR3 has 16 amino acids. The germline CDR1 and CDR2 sequences are SGHNT and YYREEE (reference sequence). This CDR3 is CASSPGGQGAFYGYTF. As DNA, the CDR3 is TGTGCCAGCAGCCCTGGTGGTCAGGGGGCCTTCTATGGCTACACCTTC.

The CDR3, as DNA: TGTGCCAGCCGCTTTGACAGGGCAAGGCCCAGTCAGCCCCAGCATTTT. Its protein is CASRFDRARPSQPQHF. The rearrangement links TRBV2 to TRBJ1-5; 7 nucleotides match TRBD1. V gave up 8 bases and J gave up 6 bases; unmatched junction bases: 16. This CDR3 comprises 16 residues. CDR1 and CDR2 from the germline V gene are SNHLY and FYNNEI.

The chain joins TRBV30 to TRBJ1-2; 9 bases line up with TRBD1. The CDR3 has 13 residues. The germline V gene has CDR1 GTSNPN and CDR2 SVGIG (reference sequence). The V segment lost 5 bases and the J segment 8 bases; nucleotides outside the gene matches: 9. This chain's CDR3 is CAWGLGTGQGYTF. The CDR3 region has the DNA TGTGCCTGGGGCCTAGGGACAGGGCAAGGCTACACCTTC.

The chain employs TRBV5-4 and TRBJ2-7; TRBD1 matches 8 bases. The CDR3 totals 17 residues. Per the germline V gene, CDR1 is SGHNT and CDR2 is YYREEE (reference sequence). V trimming: 1 base; J trimming: 5 bases; junction bases outside the gene matches: 14. In DNA form, the CDR3 reads TGTGCCAGCAGCTTGAAGGGTTTCGGCAGGGGGCTTAACGAGCAGTACTTC. Translating it yields CASSLKGFGRGLNEQYF.

This clone has only a few counts. The CDR3 spells CASSLLGEETQYF. DNA for the CDR3: TGCGCCAGCAGCTTGCTCGGGGAAGAGACCCAGTACTTC. The chain couples TRBV5-1 to TRBJ2-5; maybe TRBD2 (5 bases). The V gene lost 1 base and the J gene lost 3 bases, with 7 bases spanning the gap. Germline loops: CDR1 SGHRS, CDR2 YFSETQ. The CDR3 contains 13 residues.

This chain joins TRBV19 and TRBJ1-4; D gene unclear. The V end lost 1 base, the J end lost 5 bases, and 11 bases lay between the germline ends. The CDR3 spans 15 residues. Looked up from germline, CDR1 is LNHDA and CDR2 is SQIVND (reference sequence). The CDR3 DNA reads as TGTGCCAGTAGTATAGCCGATCGAGGGAATGAAAAACTGTTTTTT. It encodes CASSIADRGNEKLFF. The variable domain in full, completed from reference TRBV19 and TRBJ1-4, reads DGGITQSPKYLFRKEGQNVTLSCEQNLNHDAMYWYRQDPGQGLRLIYYSQIVNDFQKGDIAEGYSVSREKKESFPLTVTSAQKNPTAFYLCASSIADRGNEKLFFGSGTQLSVL.